This entry describes one T cell receptor (beta chain). What it binds is unknown. The data derive from a study of vaccination effects on CD4 cells after COVID-19. Looking at the study overall: Either the BNT162b2 or mRNA-1273 vaccine was given to participants in two doses.

The method was immunoSEQ multiplex PCR; TCRdb's version includes in-frame clones alone and lacks a portion of them. The sample shows about 24,000 clones, approximately 80% of them seen only once. Within the ViraFEST assay, antigen-specific CD4+ T cells underwent expansion with viral peptide pools prior to sequencing. Culture proceeded for about ten days, and CD4+ T cells were then isolated. Nucleocapsid antibodies stayed negative before and after vaccination, showing no earlier SARS-CoV-2 infection. Every well housed 1.5 million to 2 million PBMC, which grew in culture alongside around 9.8 IU/ml IL-2 and roughly 10 ug/ml peptides. A half-medium replacement with IL-2 medium was carried out on days 3 and 7. Study-level results: Clones from infection and from vaccination both contracted markedly late after vaccination.

The starting material was CD4+ T cells from PBMCs cultured with HCoV-NL63 spike peptides, obtained before COVID-19 vaccination. The TCR originated in a human donor who received a COVID-19 vaccine.

The CDR3 DNA reads TGCGCCAGCAGCTTTAGCGGGAAAAAACAAGAGACCCAGTACTTC. Protein: CASSFSGKKQETQYF. The chain recombines TRBV5-1 with TRBJ2-5; 8 positions match TRBD2. CDR3 length equals 15 residues. With 2 bases clipped from V and 2 bases from J, the junction kept 5 bases outside the gene matches. CDR1 SGHRS and CDR2 YFSETQ come from the germline V gene.